This entry lists 30 T cell receptor beta chains sequenced from one sample in a study of T cell changes during pregnancy in multiple sclerosis. Using immunoSEQ multiplex PCR, the repertoire was profiled, and TCRdb retains in-frame clones only, with some absent. The sample has about 67,000 clones, 89% seen once. Sample: peripheral blood, taken in the first trimester of pregnancy. These receptors all come from a female donor with multiple sclerosis, enrolled in a pregnancy study.

The rearrangement joins TRBV27 to TRBJ1-2; D perhaps matches TRBD1 (6 bases). There are 15 residues in the CDR3. Germline assignment: CDR1 MNHEY and CDR2 SMNVEV (reference sequence). The V and J ends lost 0 bases and 6 bases respectively, with 14 bases between them. Written as DNA, the CDR3 is TGTGCCAGCAGTTTATCAGGGGGAATGGGCAATGGCTACACCTTC. This codes for CASSLSGGMGNGYTF.

The V gene is TRBV7-9, the J gene TRBJ2-1; possibly TRBD2 for D (6 bases). Germline-derived CDR1 and CDR2 are SEHNR and FQNEAQ (reference sequence). This CDR3 contains 15 residues. V was cut by 1 base and J by 8 bases, with 15 bases left in between. The CDR3 DNA reads as TGTGCCAGCAGCTTAGGGGGGACTCCCAGGGATGAGCAGTTCTTC. Its protein is CASSLGGTPRDEQFF.

The J gene is TRBJ2-7, the V gene TRBV2, with 7 positions matching TRBD2. Trimming at V came to 5 bases and at J to 6 bases, leaving 7 bases not matched to a gene. CDR3 length equals 13 residues. Germline V gene data show CDR1 as SNHLY and CDR2 as FYNNEI. The CDR3 loop is CASSNSGTGEQYF. DNA of the CDR3: TGTGCCAGCAGTAACAGCGGGACTGGCGAGCAGTACTTC.

CDR3 sequence: CSVVGGLAGGRGETQYF. The CDR3 coding sequence is TGCAGCGTTGTGGGGGGACTAGCGGGAGGTCGGGGAGAGACCCAGTACTTC. V gene TRBV29-1 combines with J gene TRBJ2-5; 15 nucleotides align to TRBD2. This CDR3 comprises 17 residues. J was trimmed by 4 bases and V by 4 bases; bases with no gene match: 10. The germline gives CDR1 SQVTM, CDR2 ANQGSEA.

The V and J genes are TRBV13 and TRBJ2-7; TRBD1 matches at 9 bases. The CDR3 runs to 15 residues. V lost 0 bases to trimming and J lost 2 bases; unmatched junction nucleotides: 2. CDR1 PRHDT and CDR2 FYEKMQ come from the germline V gene (reference sequence). The CDR3 nucleotides are TGTGCCAGCAGCTTAGGGGACAGGGGACCCTACGAGCAGTACTTC. It translates to CASSLGDRGPYEQYF.

The chain has TRBV7-9 and TRBJ1-1, with D maybe TRBD1 (6 bases). This CDR3 comprises 15 residues. From germline, CDR1 is SEHNR and CDR2 FQNEAQ (reference sequence). V was trimmed by 1 base and J by 2 bases, leaving 11 bases between them. This CDR3 is CASSLVRGGNTEAFF. For the CDR3, the DNA is TGTGCCAGCAGCTTAGTCCGCGGGGGCAACACTGAAGCTTTCTTT. The entire variable domain, with the rest obtained from reference TRBV7-9 and TRBJ1-1, is as follows: DTGVSQNPRHKITKRGQNVTFRCDPISEHNRLYWYRQTLGQGPEFLTYFQNEAQLEKSRLLSDRFSAERPKGSFSTLEIQRTEQGDSAMYLCASSLVRGGNTEAFFGQGTRLTVV.

The V gene is TRBV6-5, the J gene TRBJ2-7, with D maybe TRBD1 (5 bases). V was shortened by 0 bases and J by 3 bases, with 12 bases between the two germline ends. This CDR3 spans 15 amino acids. CDR1 is MNHEY, CDR2 SVGAGI, per germline. The CDR3 is CASSYSGRVNYEQYF. The CDR3 DNA follows: TGTGCCAGCAGTTACTCGGGCAGGGTGAACTACGAGCAGTACTTC.

V and J are TRBV6-5 and TRBJ2-5, with D unresolved. The CDR3 has 13 residues. The V and J ends lost 0 bases and 1 base respectively, with 3 bases between them. Germline lookup yields CDR1 MNHEY and CDR2 SVGAGI. CDR3 residues: CASSYSLQETQYF. The DNA for the CDR3 is TGTGCCAGCAGTTACTCCCTCCAAGAGACCCAGTACTTC.

On this clone: At one of its ends the junction is not consistent with the germline gene, which may arise from a read error. This sequence joins TRBV12-5 and TRBJ2-4, with TRBD2 identical over 14 bases. In germline, CDR1 is LGHNT, CDR2 FRNRAP. This CDR3 region has 14 residues. CDR3 protein: CASGLGTSGSSCHF. The DNA of the CDR3 is TGTGCTAGTGGCTTGGGGACTAGCGGGAGTTCATGTCACTTC.

The chain combines TRBV19 with TRBJ1-1; TRBD1 is a possible D gene (6 bases). V was pared by 0 bases and J by 4 bases, with 6 bases between. Germline V gene sequence: CDR1 LNHDA, CDR2 SQIVND (reference sequence). The CDR3 is made up of 13 amino acids. The CDR3 DNA sequence: TGTGCCAGTAGTATAGAGGGGGCCACTGAAGCTTTCTTT. The encoded protein is CASSIEGATEAFF.

J is TRBJ2-7 and V is TRBV7-9, with D possibly matching TRBD1 (7 bases). The CDR3 runs 16 residues. Trimming shortened V by 4 bases and J by 0 bases, and 16 bases separated the two germline ends. Looked up from germline, CDR1 is SEHNR and CDR2 is FQNEAQ (reference sequence). CDR3 DNA: TGTGCCAGCAGCTCTAATCCGCGGGACAGCTCCTACGAGCAGTACTTC. It yields the protein CASSSNPRDSSYEQYF.

Here the CDR3 DNA reads TGCGCCAGCAGCTTGACAGGGGCCACAGATACGCAGTATTTT. Its protein is CASSLTGATDTQYF. The genes are TRBV5-1 and TRBJ2-3; 7 positions agree with TRBD1. The V gene end was trimmed by 1 base and the J gene end by 2 bases; junction bases not matched to a gene: 1. The length of the CDR3 is 14 residues. Looked up from germline, CDR1 is SGHRS and CDR2 is YFSETQ. Based on the CDR3 plus reference TRBV5-1 and TRBJ2-3, the full variable domain is KAGVTQTPRYLIKTRGQQVTLSCSPISGHRSVSWYQQTPGQGLQFLFEYFSETQRNKGNFPGRFSGRQFSNSRSEMNVSTLELGDSALYLCASSLTGATDTQYFGPGTRLTVL.

The chain uses TRBV5-1 and TRBJ1-2; the D is unclear. Germline V lookup: CDR1 SGHRS, CDR2 YFSETQ. This CDR3 comprises 13 residues. The V and J ends lost 1 base and 3 bases respectively, with 7 bases between them. The CDR3 DNA reads TGCGCCAGCAGCTTGAACAGAGACTATGGCTACACCTTC. Its translation is CASSLNRDYGYTF.

The V gene is TRBV7-2, the J gene TRBJ2-7; perhaps TRBD1 as D (6 bases). This CDR3 region has 16 residues. Germline V gene sequence: CDR1 SGHTA, CDR2 FQGNSA. The V end was cut by 0 bases, the J end by 0 bases, with 12 bases between. The CDR3 here is CASSLATWGLSYEQYF. The DNA of the CDR3 is TGTGCCAGCAGCTTAGCTACGTGGGGGCTCTCCTACGAGCAGTACTTC. Filled out from reference TRBV7-2 and TRBJ2-7, the complete variable domain reads GAGVSQSPSNKVTEKGKDVELRCDPISGHTALYWYRQSLGQGLEFLIYFQGNSAPDKSGLPSDRFSAERTGGSVSTLTIQRTQQEDSAVYLCASSLATWGLSYEQYFGPGTRLTVT.

This clone has more than one count but fewer than ten. V and J are TRBV7-9 and TRBJ1-1, with D possibly TRBD1 on 5 matching bases. CDR1 and CDR2 from the germline V gene are SEHNR and FQNEAQ (reference sequence). The ends were cut back, 0 bases at V and 4 bases at J, with 6 bases in the middle. CDR3 size: 13 residues. Here the CDR3 reads CASSLAGATEAFF. Written as DNA, the CDR3 is TGTGCCAGCAGCTTAGCAGGGGCCACTGAAGCTTTCTTT.

The V gene is TRBV7-2, the J gene TRBJ2-7; possibly TRBD2 for D (5 bases). The germline gives CDR1 SGHTA, CDR2 FQGNSA. The CDR3 sequence is 13 residues long. Deletions cut 2 bases from V and 6 bases from J, with 11 bases between. CDR3 residues: CASSLPEAIEQYF. In DNA, the CDR3 is TGTGCCAGCAGCTTACCGGAGGCCATCGAGCAGTACTTC.

The chain uses TRBV7-2 and TRBJ2-1; 11 nucleotides match TRBD2. CDR3 length equals 15 residues. Per the germline V gene, CDR1 is SGHTA and CDR2 is FQGNSA. V shed 5 bases and J 4 bases; nucleotides not matched to a gene: 4. The CDR3 protein is CASSLLAGEYNEQFF. The DNA of the CDR3 is TGTGCCAGCAGCCTACTAGCGGGGGAATACAATGAGCAGTTCTTC.

This chain uses TRBV4-2 with TRBJ1-2, with a possible D match to TRBD1 (5 bases). This CDR3 spans 16 amino acids. Looked up from germline, CDR1 is LGHNA and CDR2 is YNFKEQ. Trimming took 1 base from V and 4 from J, leaving 16 bases between them. The CDR3 protein is CASSQALTGFSYGYTF. CDR3 coding DNA: TGTGCCAGCAGCCAAGCGCTTACAGGATTTTCCTATGGCTACACCTTC.

The J gene is TRBJ1-2, the V gene TRBV4-3, with D maybe TRBD1 (6 bases). This CDR3 comprises 14 residues. Germline V gene sequence: CDR1 LGHNA, CDR2 YSLEER. V was pared by 1 base and J by 3 bases, with 9 bases between. Here the CDR3 reads CASSQGDKYYGYTF. The CDR3, as DNA: TGCGCCAGCAGCCAAGGGGACAAGTACTATGGCTACACCTTC.

The chain joins TRBV5-6 to TRBJ2-2; 9 bases fit TRBD2. CDR3 length: 14 amino acids. V was pared by 5 bases and J by 4 bases, with 3 bases of the junction left unmatched. Germline CDR1 SGHDT, CDR2 YYEEEE. In DNA form, the CDR3 reads TGTGCCAGCAGGCGGCGGGGGGGCACCGGGGAGCTGTTTTTT. Translation: CASRRRGGTGELFF.

V gene TRBV14 combines with J gene TRBJ2-5; 8 bases match TRBD1. V dropped 4 bases and J dropped 4; count of bases not matched to a gene: 14. The CDR3 sequence is 17 residues long. Per the germline V gene, CDR1 is SGHDN and CDR2 is FVKESK. CDR3 region: CASSRNRGERLLETQYF. The CDR3 region has the DNA TGTGCCAGCAGCCGGAACAGGGGGGAAAGACTACTAGAGACCCAGTACTTC. Complete variable domain (other parts from reference TRBV14 and TRBJ2-5): EAGVTQFPSHSVIEKGQTVTLRCDPISGHDNLYWYRRVMGKEIKFLLHFVKESKQDESGMPNNRFLAERTGGTYSTLKVQPAELEDSGVYFCASSRNRGERLLETQYFGPGTRLLVL.

In DNA form, the CDR3 reads TGTGCCAGCAGCCAGAGCGGGGGCACGGACATTCAGTACTTC. Protein: CASSQSGGTDIQYF. The V and J genes are TRBV13 and TRBJ2-4, with 8 bases lining up with TRBD2. This CDR3 comprises 14 residues. J lost 8 bases, V lost 5 bases, and 8 bases had no gene match. CDR1 and CDR2 (germline): PRHDT, FYEKMQ (reference sequence).

The rearrangement uses TRBV29-1 and TRBJ1-1, with TRBD1 as a possible D gene (6 bases). This CDR3 has 14 amino acids. The V gene's germline CDR1 is SQVTM and CDR2 ANQGSEA. Trimming took 7 bases from V and 4 from J, leaving 19 bases between them. CDR3 loop: CSARPQGAGTEAFF. The CDR3 DNA reads TGCAGCGCACGCCCACAGGGTGCGGGCACTGAAGCTTTCTTT.

The chain has TRBV5-6 and TRBJ2-7; D unclear. The CDR3 consists of 11 residues. V was trimmed by 1 base and J by 4 bases, leaving 3 bases between them. The germline V gene has CDR1 SGHDT and CDR2 YYEEEE. In nucleotides, the CDR3 is TGTGCCAGCAGCTTGACTTACGAGCAGTACTTC. Translated, it gives CASSLTYEQYF. The entire variable domain, with the rest obtained from reference TRBV5-6 and TRBJ2-7, is as follows: DAGVTQSPTHLIKTRGQQVTLRCSPKSGHDTVSWYQQALGQGPQFIFQYYEEEERQRGNFPDRFSGHQFPNYSSELNVNALLLGDSALYLCASSLTYEQYFGPGTRLTVT.

The sample holds one count of this clone. The chain uses TRBV9 and TRBJ2-1, with 12 bases matching TRBD2. CDR3 length equals 15 residues. Per the germline V gene, CDR1 is SGDLS and CDR2 is YYNGEE. Unmatched junction bases numbered 1, after V lost 0 bases and J lost 6 bases. CDR3 protein: CASSVGLAGVNEQFF. CDR3 nucleotides: TGTGCCAGCAGCGTAGGACTAGCGGGAGTCAATGAGCAGTTCTTC.

The chain is built from TRBV5-1 and TRBJ2-1; tentative D call: TRBD2 (6 bases). V shed 4 bases and J shed 4 bases, with 15 bases lying between them. Germline CDR1 SGHRS, CDR2 YFSETQ. The CDR3 is 15 residues long. CDR3 sequence: CASSPRGLGYNEQFF. CDR3 nucleotide sequence: TGCGCCAGCAGCCCCCGGGGACTGGGGTACAATGAGCAGTTCTTC.

The chain combines TRBV5-1 with TRBJ1-4; 11 positions agree with TRBD1. Per germline, CDR1 SGHRS and CDR2 YFSETQ. This CDR3 has 14 amino acids. With 3 bases clipped from V and 5 bases from J, the junction kept 0 bases outside the gene matches. Here the CDR3 reads CASSWDRGNEKLFF. CDR3 nucleotide sequence: TGCGCCAGCAGCTGGGACAGGGGGAATGAAAAACTGTTTTTT.

CDR3 bases: TGCAGCGTTGAAGTTTTAAGAAGGGGGCGACACACCGGGGAGCTGTTTTTT. Its translation is CSVEVLRRGRHTGELFF. The rearrangement links TRBV29-1 to TRBJ2-2, with 7 bases identical to TRBD1. V shed 1 base, J shed 3 bases, and the junction held 11 bases outside the gene matches. Per the germline V gene, CDR1 is SQVTM and CDR2 is ANQGSEA. The CDR3 totals 17 residues.

V and J are TRBV19 and TRBJ2-7, with 8 bases aligning to TRBD1. Germline V gene data show CDR1 as LNHDA and CDR2 as SQIVND (reference sequence). CDR3 length equals 14 residues. The V gene end was trimmed by 3 bases and the J gene end by 6 bases; junction bases not matched to a gene: 7. The CDR3 DNA reads as TGTGCCAGTAGTATCCGAGGACAGGGTGGCGAGCAGTACTTC. Amino acids: CASSIRGQGGEQYF.

This chain uses TRBV14 with TRBJ2-7; TRBD2 might be the D (5 bases). CDR3 length: 14 amino acids. V lost 1 base, J lost 2 bases, and 9 bases lay in between. Germline V gives CDR1 SGHDN, CDR2 FVKESK. CDR3 amino acids: CASSQVRRPYEQYF. Written as DNA, the CDR3 is TGTGCCAGCAGCCAAGTAAGGAGGCCCTACGAGCAGTACTTC.